The sequence of this T cell receptor (beta chain) was determined in a study of shared clonotypes between healthy human individuals. The method was immunoSEQ multiplex PCR; TCRdb's version includes in-frame clones alone and lacks a portion of them. The data hold some 2,100,000 clones, with approximately 96% observed a single time. Remarks on this clone: In the same sample, other DNA sequences code for this CDR3.

Unmatched junction bases numbered 7, after V lost 4 bases and J lost 0 bases. CDR1 and CDR2 from the germline V gene are SGHRS and YFSETQ. The CDR3 is 15 amino acids. The sequenced material came from naive CD4+ T cells sorted from blood. Sample subset: CD45RA+ positively selected. The gene calls are TRBV5-1 and TRBJ2-7; TRBD1 matches 7 bases. This TCR was recovered from a man aged 18 to 29 in good health. This chain's CDR3 is CASSPRQGSSYEQYF. The CDR3 coding sequence is TGCGCCAGCAGCCCGAGACAGGGCAGCTCCTACGAGCAGTACTTC.